This T cell receptor beta chain was identified in a study of blood T cell repertoires in COVID-19. About the study: Sources were T cells, B-cell-depleted T cells, or PBMCs; the material itself was cDNA or gDNA.

V lost 0 bases to trimming and J lost 6 bases; unmatched junction nucleotides: 1. The germline V gene encodes CDR1 GTSNPN and CDR2 SVGIG (reference sequence). CDR3 length: 12 amino acids. This table comes from immunoSEQ multiplex PCR, and its TCRdb copy is limited to in-frame clones, with some not included. The sample lists some 160,000 clones; 85% were seen once. J is TRBJ2-7 and V is TRBV30, with 8 bases lining up with TRBD2. This TCR was recovered from a woman aged 40 to 50 who had recovered from COVID-19. Material for sequencing was PBMCs or T cells enriched from blood (not recorded which). Written as DNA, the CDR3 is TGTGCCTGGAGTGTCGGGACTAGCGAGCAGTACTTC. This gives the protein CAWSVGTSEQYF.